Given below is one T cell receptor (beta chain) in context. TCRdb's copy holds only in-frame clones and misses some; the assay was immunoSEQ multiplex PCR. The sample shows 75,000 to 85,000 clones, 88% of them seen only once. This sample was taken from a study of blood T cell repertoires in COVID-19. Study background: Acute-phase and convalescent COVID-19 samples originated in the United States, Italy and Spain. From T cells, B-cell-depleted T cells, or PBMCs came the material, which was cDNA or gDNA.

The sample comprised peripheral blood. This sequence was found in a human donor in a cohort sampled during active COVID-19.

The CDR3 nucleotides read TGTGCCAGCTCACCCCCCCGGATCCGGGCGGCAGGGGAGACCACTGAAGCTTTCTTT. As protein: CASSPPRIRAAGETTEAFF. The chain is built from TRBV18 and TRBJ1-1; D might be TRBD1 (6 bases). CDR3 length: 19 residues. V dropped 3 bases and J dropped 4 bases, with 27 bases sitting between them. From germline, CDR1 is KGHSH and CDR2 LQKENI.